A selection of T cell receptor beta chains follows, all from one sample in a study of T cell changes during pregnancy in multiple sclerosis. The assay was immunoSEQ multiplex PCR, and TCRdb's table has in-frame clones only and misses some. The sample includes about 93,000 clones, around 93% of them seen just once. The sequencing here drew on peripheral blood, taken before pregnancy. These receptors were taken from a female donor with multiple sclerosis, enrolled in a pregnancy study. Both conserved end residues are part of each CDR3. Clone size is not always given. Where it is, it says once, few, many or a class for expanded clones.

V gene	J gene	clone size	CDR3 protein
TRBV7-2	TRBJ1-2	.	CASSRGQGGYGYTF
TRBV5-1	TRBJ2-7	.	CASSLGTGRDEQYF
TRBV7-9	TRBJ2-1	.	CASSSTLNSYNEQFF
TRBV28	TRBJ2-1	.	CASSFPGSVSTYNEQFF
TRBV28	TRBJ2-7	.	CASSPYSGSSYEQYF
TRBV2	TRBJ1-3	.	CASSGLGLGNTIYF
TRBV11-2	TRBJ2-7	few	CASSLSSGRAYEQYF
TRBV6-4	TRBJ2-7	.	CASTVTDRVASYEQYF
TRBV13	TRBJ2-1	.	CASSPEGREGSEQFF
TRBV29-1	TRBJ2-7	.	CSGGETTYEQYF
TRBV19	TRBJ1-1	.	CASSIRGSEAFF
TRBV6-1	TRBJ1-1	.	CASSYELRATEAFF
TRBV21-1	TRBJ2-1	.	CAGGCGDWWRNEQFF
TRBV28	TRBJ2-7	.	CASSSYRGQSYEQYF
TRBV5-1	TRBJ2-6	.	CASSLAIAGVTGANVLTF
TRBV28	TRBJ1-1	.	CASSITSFSATEAFF
TRBV18	TRBJ1-1	.	CASSPPTWEGVRTEAFF
TRBV18	TRBJ1-4	.	CASSPQGTTNEKLFF
TRBV19	TRBJ1-1	.	CASSLSLNTEAFF
TRBV6-1	TRBJ2-2	.	CASMRLTGELFF
TRBV7-8	TRBJ1-2	once	CASSIARTGGANGYTF
TRBV6-6	TRBJ2-1	.	CASSSNPGGVNNEQFF
TRBV9	TRBJ2-5	.	CASSTRDGGRETQYF
TRBV2	TRBJ1-2	.	CASSERSIANYGYTF
TRBV27	TRBJ2-5	.	CASSAGPGGQETQYF
TRBV27	TRBJ2-7	.	CASSLAAGGSYEQYF
TRBV4-3	TRBJ1-2	.	CASSQDRGVRGYTF
TRBV4-1	TRBJ1-2	.	CASSWMWGDNYGYTF
TRBV11-2	TRBJ2-1	.	CASSLDPNSPKSGVWNEQFF
TRBV5-8	TRBJ1-1	.	CASRGPSEAFF
TRBV5-1	TRBJ1-5	.	CATQQPQHF
TRBV6-5	TRBJ2-2	.	CASSYSTSGSTGELFF
TRBV5-4	TRBJ2-7	.	CASSFGTSGTYEQYF
TRBV6-5	TRBJ2-7	.	CASSVGGQGDEQYF
TRBV21-1	TRBJ2-5	.	CASSKRSSGSVQETQYF